This T cell receptor (beta chain) is from a study of cytomegalovirus exposure and HLA in healthy donors. Study-level results: The likely explanation for a cluster of highly shared sequence variants was sequencing artifact. Rare sequences made up most TCRs, while some public TCRs were found in many donors. No immune exposure information besides CMV serostatus was available.

Trimming pared 5 bases from V and 4 bases from J, leaving 21 bases between. Germline CDR1 and CDR2: SGHRS and YFSETQ. The CDR3 is 16 residues long. In the PCR, 60 Vbeta and 13 Jbeta primers were used. In the study's own analysis: Later, an analysis found about 83 million unique TCR beta chains, and around 12 million of these were shared. Sequencing was performed with immunoSEQ multiplex PCR; in TCRdb, only in-frame clones are kept and a portion is missing. The V and J calls and clone size come from that table; D and trimming were worked out from the DNA. The table shows under 200,000 clones, with approximately 86% occurring only once. A note on this clone: Its specificity is not known.

The sequence was collected from a woman younger than 30 in good health and CMV-seronegative. The specimen sequenced was PBMCs. The chain carries TRBV5-1 and TRBJ2-5; D perhaps matches TRBD1 (6 bases). The CDR3 sequence: CASRGALTGRRETQYF. CDR3 nucleotide sequence: TGCGCCAGCAGGGGGGCTTTAACGGGACGGAGAGAGACCCAGTACTTC.